This T cell receptor (beta chain) was found in a study of blood T cell repertoires in COVID-19. Overall study context: Acute and convalescent COVID-19 samples came from the United States, Italy and Spain. PBMCs, B-cell-depleted T cells, or T cells provided the cDNA or gDNA that made up the material.

This CDR3 is 11 amino acids long. Between the trimmed V and J ends, which lost 5 bases and 5 bases, there was a span of 6 bases. Original handling: Estimation of nucleated cell counts relied on the amplification of reference gene primers. Here immunoSEQ multiplex PCR was the method, and the copy in TCRdb shows in-frame clones only, minus some. The D gene and trimming were derived from the DNA, and the V and J assignments and clone size from that table. Among under 250,000 clones listed, around 80% were seen once. The receptor's source is a woman between 40 and 50 years old with acute or convalescent COVID-19. The chain joins TRBV12-3 or TRBV12-4 to TRBJ2-5; D unresolved. Sequenced: peripheral blood. The CDR3 is CASSPSETQYF. CDR3 in DNA: TGTGCCAGCAGTCCTTCGGAGACCCAGTACTTC.